Below are 3 T cell receptor beta chains sequenced from a single sample in a study of post-analysis software for immune sequencing data. The study, taken as a whole, reports: Among roughly 5 TRBV segments more frequent in patients than controls were TRBV5-6, TRBV5-1 and TRBV20-1.

These receptors have no identified antigens. Unique molecular identifiers were present in the TCR beta cDNA libraries. TCRdb reprocessed the PCR reads with MiXCR, giving one entry per CDR3 protein. The table lists hundreds of thousands of distinct CDR3 sequences, about 27% of them singletons. Sequencing input: blood. All receptors derive from a girl between 5 and 17 years old with multiple sclerosis.

The chain is built from TRBV6-6 and TRBJ2-1; 9 positions match TRBD2. J lost 2 bases, V lost 8 bases, and 13 bases had no gene match. The germline V gene encodes CDR1 MNHNY and CDR2 SVGAGI (reference sequence). The CDR3 length is 17 residues. The CDR3 loop is CASVRVGLAGTYNEQFF. In nucleotides, the CDR3 is TGTGCCAGCGTCCGCGTCGGGCTAGCGGGGACCTACAATGAGCAGTTCTTC.

The rearrangement links TRBV20-1 to TRBJ2-4; D may be TRBD1 or TRBD2 (5 bases each). Germline values: CDR1 DFQATT, CDR2 SNEGSKA (reference sequence). Trimming took 0 bases from V and 2 from J, leaving 14 bases between them. This CDR3 region has 16 residues. CDR3 protein: CSARDLGRGSKNIQYF. CDR3 in DNA: TGCAGTGCTAGAGATCTTGGCCGGGGCTCCAAAAACATTCAGTACTTC.

This clonotype occurred many times. J is TRBJ2-7 and V is TRBV5-1; D is uncertain. Germline assignment: CDR1 SGHRS and CDR2 YFSETQ. The length of the CDR3 is 11 residues. Trimming shortened V by 4 bases and J by 3 bases, and 5 bases separated the two germline ends. In DNA form, the CDR3 reads TGCGCCAGCAGCCGCGACTACGAGCAGTACTTC. This sequence encodes CASSRDYEQYF.